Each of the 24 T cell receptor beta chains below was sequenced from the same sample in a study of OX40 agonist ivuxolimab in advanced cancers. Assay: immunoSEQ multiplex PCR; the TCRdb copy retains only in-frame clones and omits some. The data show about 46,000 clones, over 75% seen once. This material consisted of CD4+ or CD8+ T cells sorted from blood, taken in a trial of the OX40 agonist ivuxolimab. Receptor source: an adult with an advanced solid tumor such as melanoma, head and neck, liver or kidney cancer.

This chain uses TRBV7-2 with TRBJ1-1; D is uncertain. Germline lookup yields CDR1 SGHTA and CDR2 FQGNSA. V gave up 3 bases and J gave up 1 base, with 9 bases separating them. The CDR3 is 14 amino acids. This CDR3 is CASSFRTANTEAFF. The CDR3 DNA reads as TGTGCCAGCAGCTTTAGGACGGCGAACACTGAAGCTTTCTTT.

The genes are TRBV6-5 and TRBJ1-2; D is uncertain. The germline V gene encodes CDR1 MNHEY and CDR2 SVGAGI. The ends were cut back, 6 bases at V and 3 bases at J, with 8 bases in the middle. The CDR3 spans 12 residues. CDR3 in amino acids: CASRNLDYGYTF. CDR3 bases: TGTGCCAGCAGGAACTTGGACTATGGCTACACCTTC.

CDR3 sequence (DNA): TGTGCCATCAGTGAGGGGGACAGCTACAATGAGCAGTTCTTC. Translated: CAISEGDSYNEQFF. V gene TRBV10-3 combines with J gene TRBJ2-1, with 7 bases identical to TRBD1. The V gene's germline CDR1 is ENHRY and CDR2 SYGVKD. The V and J ends lost 2 bases and 3 bases, in that order; junction bases with no gene match: 1. The CDR3 has 14 residues.

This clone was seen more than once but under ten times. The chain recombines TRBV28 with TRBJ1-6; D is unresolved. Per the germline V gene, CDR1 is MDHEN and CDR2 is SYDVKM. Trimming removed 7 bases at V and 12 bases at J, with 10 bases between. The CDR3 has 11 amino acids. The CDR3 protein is CASNGEEPLHF. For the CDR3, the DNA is TGTGCCAGCAATGGGGAGGAACCCCTCCACTTT.

The CDR3 coding sequence is TGTGCCAGCAGCGGACAGGGTTCTTCCTACAATGAGCAGTTCTTC. Amino acids: CASSGQGSSYNEQFF. The rearrangement uses TRBV9 and TRBJ2-1; 7 nucleotides agree with TRBD1. CDR1 is SGDLS and CDR2 is YYNGEE in the germline V gene. The CDR3 loop spans 15 amino acids. V lost 3 bases and J lost 1; bases outside the gene matches: 4.

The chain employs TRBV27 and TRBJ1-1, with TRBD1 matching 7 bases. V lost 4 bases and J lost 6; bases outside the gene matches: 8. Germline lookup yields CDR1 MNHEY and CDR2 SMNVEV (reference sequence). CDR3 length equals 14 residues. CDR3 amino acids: CASSSHRGRAEAFF. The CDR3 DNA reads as TGTGCCAGCAGTTCCCACAGGGGTCGCGCTGAAGCTTTCTTT.

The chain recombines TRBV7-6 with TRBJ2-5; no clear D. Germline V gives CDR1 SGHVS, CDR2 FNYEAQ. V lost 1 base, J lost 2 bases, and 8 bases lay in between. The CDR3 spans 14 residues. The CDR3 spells CASSLETEQETQYF. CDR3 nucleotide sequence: TGTGCCAGCAGCTTAGAAACAGAACAAGAGACCCAGTACTTC.

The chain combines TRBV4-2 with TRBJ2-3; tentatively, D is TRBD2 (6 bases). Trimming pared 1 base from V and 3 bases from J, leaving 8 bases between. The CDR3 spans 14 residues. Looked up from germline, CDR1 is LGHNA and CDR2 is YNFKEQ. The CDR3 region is CASSQGRGTDTQYF. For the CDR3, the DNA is TGTGCCAGCAGCCAAGGGAGGGGAACAGATACGCAGTATTTT.

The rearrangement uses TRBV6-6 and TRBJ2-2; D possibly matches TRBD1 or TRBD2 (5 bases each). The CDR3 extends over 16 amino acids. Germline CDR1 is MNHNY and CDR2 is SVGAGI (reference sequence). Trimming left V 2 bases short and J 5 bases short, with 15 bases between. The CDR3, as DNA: TGTGCCAGCAGTTACACTTTGTCAGGGAGTACCGGGGAGCTGTTTTTT. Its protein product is CASSYTLSGSTGELFF.

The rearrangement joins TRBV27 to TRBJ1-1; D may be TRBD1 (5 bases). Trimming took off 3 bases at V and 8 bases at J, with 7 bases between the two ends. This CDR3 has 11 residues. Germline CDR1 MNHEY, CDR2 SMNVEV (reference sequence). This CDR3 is CASSLGPEAFF. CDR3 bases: TGTGCCAGCAGTTTGGGACCCGAAGCTTTCTTT.

The DNA of the CDR3 is TGTGCCAGCGGATCGGGCACTGAAGCTTTCTTT. It codes for CASGSGTEAFF. The chain is built from TRBV7-6 and TRBJ1-1; D gene ambiguous. Germline V gene lookup returns CDR1 SGHVS and CDR2 FNYEAQ. The V end was cut by 8 bases, the J end by 4 bases, with 8 bases between. The CDR3 spans 11 residues.

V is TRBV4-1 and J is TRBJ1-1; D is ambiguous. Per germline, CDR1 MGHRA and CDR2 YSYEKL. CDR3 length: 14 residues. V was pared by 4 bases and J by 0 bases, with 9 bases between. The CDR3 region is CASSPSPMNTEAFF. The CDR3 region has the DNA TGCGCCAGCAGCCCAAGTCCCATGAACACTGAAGCTTTCTTT.

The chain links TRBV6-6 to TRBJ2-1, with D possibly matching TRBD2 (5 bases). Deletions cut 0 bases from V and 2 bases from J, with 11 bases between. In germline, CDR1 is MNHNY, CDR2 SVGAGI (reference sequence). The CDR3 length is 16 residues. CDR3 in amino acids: CASSYSVRGPYNEQFF. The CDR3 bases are TGTGCCAGCAGTTACTCGGTCAGAGGGCCCTACAATGAGCAGTTCTTC.

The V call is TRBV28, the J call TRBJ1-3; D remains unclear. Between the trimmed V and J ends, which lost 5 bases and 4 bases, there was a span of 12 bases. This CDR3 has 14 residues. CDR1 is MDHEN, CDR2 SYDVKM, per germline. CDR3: CASSPGELGNTIYF. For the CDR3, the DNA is TGTGCCAGCAGTCCTGGGGAGCTCGGAAACACCATATATTTT.

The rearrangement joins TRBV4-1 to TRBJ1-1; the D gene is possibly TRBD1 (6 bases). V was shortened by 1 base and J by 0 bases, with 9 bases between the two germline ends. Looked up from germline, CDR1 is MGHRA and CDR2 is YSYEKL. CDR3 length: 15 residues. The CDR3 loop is CASSQGNRVNTEAFF. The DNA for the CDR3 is TGCGCCAGCAGCCAAGGTAACAGGGTGAACACTGAAGCTTTCTTT.

CDR3 loop: CASSLGGTSSTDTQYF. The DNA of the CDR3 is TGTGCCAGCAGCTTGGGGGGGACTAGCAGCACAGATACGCAGTATTTT. The V call is TRBV5-6, the J call TRBJ2-3; 9 bases are shared with TRBD2. Germline values: CDR1 SGHDT, CDR2 YYEEEE. Unmatched junction bases numbered 2, after V lost 0 bases and J lost 0 bases. This CDR3 is built from 16 residues.

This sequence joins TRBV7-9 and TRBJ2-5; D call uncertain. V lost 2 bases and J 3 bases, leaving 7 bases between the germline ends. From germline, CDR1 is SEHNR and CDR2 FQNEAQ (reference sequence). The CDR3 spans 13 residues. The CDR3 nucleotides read TGTGCCAGCAGCTTATCACAAAAAGAGACCCAGTACTTC. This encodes CASSLSQKETQYF.

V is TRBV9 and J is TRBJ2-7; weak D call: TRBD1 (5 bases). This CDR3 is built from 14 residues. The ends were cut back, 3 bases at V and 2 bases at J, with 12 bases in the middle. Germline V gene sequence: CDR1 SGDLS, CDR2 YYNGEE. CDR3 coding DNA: TGTGCCAGCAGCGAGGGGTTTTCAACCTACGAGCAGTACTTC. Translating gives CASSEGFSTYEQYF.

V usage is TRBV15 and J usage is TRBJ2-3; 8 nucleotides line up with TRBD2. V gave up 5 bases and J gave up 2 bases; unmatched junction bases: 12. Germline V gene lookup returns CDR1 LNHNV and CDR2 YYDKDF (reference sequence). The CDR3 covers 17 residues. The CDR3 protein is CATSLPRGAGVTDTQYF. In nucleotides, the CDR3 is TGTGCCACCAGCTTACCCCGGGGAGCGGGAGTCACAGATACGCAGTATTTT.

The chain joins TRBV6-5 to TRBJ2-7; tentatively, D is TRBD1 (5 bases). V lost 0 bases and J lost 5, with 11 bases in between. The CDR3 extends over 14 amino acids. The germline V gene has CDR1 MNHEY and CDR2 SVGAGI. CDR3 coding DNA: TGTGCCAGCAGTTACTCGGCAGGGAACAACGAGCAGTACTTC. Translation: CASSYSAGNNEQYF.

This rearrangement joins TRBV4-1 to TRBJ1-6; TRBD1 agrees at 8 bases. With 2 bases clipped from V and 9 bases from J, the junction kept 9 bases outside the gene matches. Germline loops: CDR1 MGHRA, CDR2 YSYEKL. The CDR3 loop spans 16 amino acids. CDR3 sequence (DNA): TGCGCCAGCAGCCAAACCCCGGACAGGGAGGGTTCACCCCTCCACTTT. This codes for CASSQTPDREGSPLHF.

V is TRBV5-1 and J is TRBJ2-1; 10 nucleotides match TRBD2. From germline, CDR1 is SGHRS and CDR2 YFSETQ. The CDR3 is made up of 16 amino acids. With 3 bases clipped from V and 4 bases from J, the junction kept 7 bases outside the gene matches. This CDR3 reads CASSYAAGGSYNEQFF. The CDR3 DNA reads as TGCGCCAGCAGCTACGCAGCGGGAGGGAGTTACAATGAGCAGTTCTTC.

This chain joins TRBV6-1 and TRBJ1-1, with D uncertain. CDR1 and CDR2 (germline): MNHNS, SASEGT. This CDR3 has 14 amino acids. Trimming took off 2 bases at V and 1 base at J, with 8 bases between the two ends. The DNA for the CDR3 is TGTGCCAGCAGTGAACTGGGATGGAACACTGAAGCTTTCTTT. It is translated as CASSELGWNTEAFF.

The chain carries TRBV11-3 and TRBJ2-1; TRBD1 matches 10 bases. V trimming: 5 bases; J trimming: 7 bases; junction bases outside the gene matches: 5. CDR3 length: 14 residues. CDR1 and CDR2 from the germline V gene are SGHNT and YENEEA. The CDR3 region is CASSQPGQGNEQFF. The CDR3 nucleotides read TGTGCCAGCAGCCAACCGGGACAGGGGAATGAGCAGTTCTTC. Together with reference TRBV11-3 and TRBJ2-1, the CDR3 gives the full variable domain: EAGVVQSPRYKIIEKKQPVAFWCNPISGHNTLYWYLQNLGQGPELLIRYENEEAVDDSQLPKDRFSAERLKGVDSTLKIQPAELGDSAVYLCASSQPGQGNEQFFGPGTRLTVL.